This T cell receptor (beta chain) was found in a study of shared clonotypes between healthy human individuals. General study findings and limits: For naive CD4 cells, roughly 5% of clonotypes were shared across a handful of donors. Compared with clonotypes that all four donors shared, non-shared clonotypes had lower generation probabilities.

Method: immunoSEQ multiplex PCR; TCRdb's copy keeps in-frame clones and lacks some. Of 2 million to 2.5 million clones listed, almost 96% were seen once; the top ten hold roughly 0.13%. A remark on this clone: Its target is not known.

Germline values: CDR1 MNHNY, CDR2 SVGAGI (reference sequence). The CDR3 has 13 residues. With 6 bases removed from V and 4 bases from J, the gap between germline ends came to 11 bases. The study drew all its donors from Caucasian adults living in Nashville, Tennessee. The receptor was isolated from a man younger than 35 in good health. Material: naive CD4+ T cells sorted from blood. Subset reported: CD45RA+ positively selected. The chain joins TRBV6-6 to TRBJ2-3, with a tentative D call TRBD1 (6 bases). Here the CDR3 reads CASRHTGSDTQYF. The CDR3, as DNA: TGTGCCAGCAGACACACAGGGTCAGATACGCAGTATTTT.